Listed below are T cell receptor beta chains from one sample, sequenced in a study of identical twins. A single record per CDR3 protein comes from TCRdb applying MiXCR to the 5' RACE reads. This sample yields 200,000 to 250,000 distinct CDR3 sequences, of which 6% to 7% are seen a single time; approximately 15% belongs to the top ten. The same sample was also studied in work on T cells expressing NK-cell markers.

Sequencing used CD8+ T cells sorted from blood. These receptors were collected from a woman between 18 and 29 years old in good health. CDR3s include the opening cysteine and the closing phenylalanine or tryptophan. D genes are given only for firm matches. The size entry is marked missing in some rows and otherwise reads once, few, many or a size class.

cdr3_length: 16; clone_size: .; d_call: .; j_call: TRBJ2-7; v_call: TRBV14; cdr3_nt: TGTGCCAGCAGCCAAGTAGGGTCGATCCTCTCCTACGAGCAGTACTTC; cdr3_aa: CASSQVGSILSYEQYF
cdr3_length: 15; clone_size: .; d_call: .; j_call: TRBJ2-7; v_call: TRBV27; cdr3_nt: TGTGCCAGCAGTTTATCCCGACAAGACTTGGGCGAGCAGTACTTC; cdr3_aa: CASSLSRQDLGEQYF
cdr3_length: 12; clone_size: few; d_call: TRBD1; j_call: TRBJ2-7; v_call: TRBV6-5; cdr3_nt: TGTGCCAGCAGTAGGACAGGGATCGAGCAGTACTTC; cdr3_aa: CASSRTGIEQYF
cdr3_length: 15; clone_size: many; d_call: .; j_call: TRBJ2-7; v_call: TRBV9; cdr3_nt: TGTGCCAGCAGCGGAAGGGGGGGACCCGTTGACGAGCAGTACTTC; cdr3_aa: CASSGRGGPVDEQYF
cdr3_length: 13; clone_size: few; d_call: .; j_call: TRBJ2-7; v_call: TRBV20-1; cdr3_nt: TGCAGTGCTAGAGGGACAGCCATCTACGAGCAGTACTTC; cdr3_aa: CSARGTAIYEQYF
cdr3_length: 16; clone_size: few; d_call: .; j_call: TRBJ1-2; v_call: TRBV19; cdr3_nt: TGTGCCAGTAGTACCGAAAGACAGACGAGAAACTATGGCTACACCTTC; cdr3_aa: CASSTERQTRNYGYTF
cdr3_length: 19; clone_size: .; d_call: TRBD1; j_call: TRBJ2-1; v_call: TRBV6-2/TRBV6-3; cdr3_nt: TGTGCCAGCAGTTACCAGACTTTCCGGACAGGGCTCCTCCACAATGAGCAGTTCTTC; cdr3_aa: CASSYQTFRTGLLHNEQFF
cdr3_length: 13; clone_size: .; d_call: .; j_call: TRBJ1-1; v_call: TRBV7-9; cdr3_nt: TGTGCCAGCAGCCTCAGGGTGGACACTGAAGCTTTCTTT; cdr3_aa: CASSLRVDTEAFF
cdr3_length: 15; clone_size: few; d_call: .; j_call: TRBJ1-5; v_call: TRBV12-3/TRBV12-4; cdr3_nt: TGTGCCAGCAGTTTGTGGGCATCGAGCAATCAGCCCCAGCATTTT; cdr3_aa: CASSLWASSNQPQHF
cdr3_length: 13; clone_size: many; d_call: .; j_call: TRBJ1-1; v_call: TRBV12-3/TRBV12-4; cdr3_nt: TGTGCCAGCAGGGACCAAATGGGGACTGAAGCTTTCTTT; cdr3_aa: CASRDQMGTEAFF
cdr3_length: 13; clone_size: many; d_call: .; j_call: TRBJ2-3; v_call: TRBV30; cdr3_nt: TGTGCCTGGAGTGTATTGCGGACAGATACGCAGTATTTT; cdr3_aa: CAWSVLRTDTQYF
cdr3_length: 15; clone_size: .; d_call: .; j_call: TRBJ2-5; v_call: TRBV27; cdr3_nt: TGTGCCAGCAGTTTATCGTGGTTAGACCAAGAGACCCAGTACTTC; cdr3_aa: CASSLSWLDQETQYF
cdr3_length: 12; clone_size: many; d_call: TRBD2; j_call: TRBJ2-1; v_call: TRBV7-8; cdr3_nt: TGTGCCAGCAGCTCCAATAGCGGGGGGGGGTTCTTC; cdr3_aa: CASSSNSGGGFF
cdr3_length: 16; clone_size: many; d_call: TRBD1; j_call: TRBJ1-3; v_call: TRBV7-6; cdr3_nt: TGTGCCAGCAGCTTGGGACAGGGTACCTCTGGAAACACCATATATTTT; cdr3_aa: CASSLGQGTSGNTIYF
cdr3_length: 16; clone_size: .; d_call: TRBD2; j_call: TRBJ2-1; v_call: TRBV4-3; cdr3_nt: TGCGCCAGCAGCCAAGTTCCGGGACTAGCGAGTGCTGAGCAGTTCTTC; cdr3_aa: CASSQVPGLASAEQFF
cdr3_length: 14; clone_size: few; d_call: .; j_call: TRBJ2-1; v_call: TRBV7-7; cdr3_nt: TGTGCCAGCAGCGTAGGGGTACCACACAATGAGCAGTTCTTC; cdr3_aa: CASSVGVPHNEQFF
cdr3_length: 14; clone_size: many; d_call: .; j_call: TRBJ2-7; v_call: TRBV3-1; cdr3_nt: TGTGCCAGCAGCCAAGGGGACTCCTCCTACGAGCAGTACTTC; cdr3_aa: CASSQGDSSYEQYF
cdr3_length: 12; clone_size: .; d_call: .; j_call: TRBJ1-5; v_call: TRBV12-3/TRBV12-4; cdr3_nt: TGTGCCAGCAGTTTAACGGGGAGGACCCAGCATTTT; cdr3_aa: CASSLTGRTQHF
cdr3_length: 17; clone_size: .; d_call: TRBD1; j_call: TRBJ2-5; v_call: TRBV4-1; cdr3_nt: TGCGCCAGCAGCCAAGCTGCGGACAGGGTGAATACAGAGACCCAGTACTTC; cdr3_aa: CASSQAADRVNTETQYF
cdr3_length: 20; clone_size: .; d_call: TRBD2; j_call: TRBJ2-2; v_call: TRBV6-2/TRBV6-3; cdr3_nt: TGTGCCAGCAGTTACTCTCGCGGGAGAGGCGGGGGTTCGAACACCGGGGAGCTGTTTTTT; cdr3_aa: CASSYSRGRGGGSNTGELFF
cdr3_length: 14; clone_size: few; d_call: .; j_call: TRBJ1-5; v_call: TRBV4-3; cdr3_nt: TGCGCCAGCAGCCAAGTCAGACAGGATCAGCCCCAGCATTTT; cdr3_aa: CASSQVRQDQPQHF
cdr3_length: 14; clone_size: few; d_call: .; j_call: TRBJ2-4; v_call: TRBV2; cdr3_nt: TGTGCCAGCAGTGAAGGTTGGCCCCCGGGCATTCAGTACTTC; cdr3_aa: CASSEGWPPGIQYF
cdr3_length: 19; clone_size: many; d_call: TRBD1; j_call: TRBJ1-2; v_call: TRBV5-6; cdr3_nt: TGTGCCAGCAGCCTGATGGGACAGGGGCTTCAGGGCCCCAACTATGGCTACACCTTC; cdr3_aa: CASSLMGQGLQGPNYGYTF
cdr3_length: 14; clone_size: few; d_call: .; j_call: TRBJ1-5; v_call: TRBV7-9; cdr3_nt: TGTGCCAGCAGCTCCAGGAATCTTAATCAGCCCCAGCATTTT; cdr3_aa: CASSSRNLNQPQHF
cdr3_length: 14; clone_size: many; d_call: .; j_call: TRBJ2-2; v_call: TRBV10-3; cdr3_nt: TGTGCCATCAGAGATTCAAGGAGCACCGGGGAGCTGTTTTTT; cdr3_aa: CAIRDSRSTGELFF
cdr3_length: 19; clone_size: .; d_call: TRBD2; j_call: TRBJ2-2; v_call: TRBV28; cdr3_nt: TGTGCCAGCAGTTTTTCCGCTACAGCGGGAGGCTCGAACACCGGGGAGCTGTTTTTT; cdr3_aa: CASSFSATAGGSNTGELFF
cdr3_length: 12; clone_size: .; d_call: .; j_call: TRBJ1-1; v_call: TRBV30; cdr3_nt: TGTGCCTGGTCGGTGCCACTGCAAGAAGCTTTCTTT; cdr3_aa: CAWSVPLQEAFF
cdr3_length: 14; clone_size: .; d_call: .; j_call: TRBJ2-3; v_call: TRBV6-1; cdr3_nt: TGTGCCAGCAGTGAAGAAGCGAGGACAGATACGCAGTATTTT; cdr3_aa: CASSEEARTDTQYF
cdr3_length: 14; clone_size: few; d_call: .; j_call: TRBJ1-1; v_call: TRBV25-1; cdr3_nt: TGTGCCAGCAGCGGAATATCGGAGGGCACTGAAGCTTTCTTT; cdr3_aa: CASSGISEGTEAFF
cdr3_length: 16; clone_size: .; d_call: .; j_call: TRBJ2-3; v_call: TRBV11-3; cdr3_nt: TGTGCCAGCAGCTCCAAGAGGGGATTCCCTACAGATACGCAGTATTTT; cdr3_aa: CASSSKRGFPTDTQYF
cdr3_length: 13; clone_size: few; d_call: .; j_call: TRBJ2-3; v_call: TRBV29-1; cdr3_nt: TGCAGCGTTGACCCCTCCTTTGGGGATACGCAGTATTTT; cdr3_aa: CSVDPSFGDTQYF
cdr3_length: 14; clone_size: many; d_call: .; j_call: TRBJ1-2; v_call: TRBV13; cdr3_nt: TGTGCCAGCAGCTTAGGGAGCACTCACTATGGCTACACCTTC; cdr3_aa: CASSLGSTHYGYTF
cdr3_length: 12; clone_size: few; d_call: .; j_call: TRBJ1-1; v_call: TRBV10-2; cdr3_nt: TGCGCCAGCAGCCACAGGGACACTGAAGCTTTCTTT; cdr3_aa: CASSHRDTEAFF
cdr3_length: 14; clone_size: few; d_call: TRBD1; j_call: TRBJ2-7; v_call: TRBV7-9; cdr3_nt: TGTGCCAGCAGCTTATCGGGACAGGGTTATGAGCAGTACTTC; cdr3_aa: CASSLSGQGYEQYF
cdr3_length: 17; clone_size: few; d_call: TRBD2; j_call: TRBJ2-7; v_call: TRBV6-1; cdr3_nt: TGTGCCAGCAGCCTAGCGGGGGGACTTCGACTGTCCTACGAGCAGTACTTC; cdr3_aa: CASSLAGGLRLSYEQYF
cdr3_length: 16; clone_size: few; d_call: .; j_call: TRBJ1-5; v_call: TRBV7-2; cdr3_nt: TGTGCCAGCAGCTTAGGAGGGGAGGTAGGCAATCAGCCCCAGCATTTT; cdr3_aa: CASSLGGEVGNQPQHF
cdr3_length: 12; clone_size: .; d_call: .; j_call: TRBJ1-2; v_call: TRBV15; cdr3_nt: TGTGCCACCAGCGGCGACTTATATGGCTACACCTTC; cdr3_aa: CATSGDLYGYTF
cdr3_length: 14; clone_size: many; d_call: .; j_call: TRBJ2-3; v_call: TRBV7-9; cdr3_nt: TGTGCCAGCAGCCCTAGCCGGAGCACAGATACGCAGTATTTT; cdr3_aa: CASSPSRSTDTQYF
cdr3_length: 17; clone_size: few; d_call: TRBD2; j_call: TRBJ2-7; v_call: TRBV7-9; cdr3_nt: TGTGCCAGCAGCCCCGAGGGTAGCGGGTACCTATCGTACGAGCAGTACTTC; cdr3_aa: CASSPEGSGYLSYEQYF
cdr3_length: 14; clone_size: few; d_call: .; j_call: TRBJ2-7; v_call: TRBV7-9; cdr3_nt: TGTGCCAGCACCGAGGAGACAAACATCTACGAGCAGTACTTC; cdr3_aa: CASTEETNIYEQYF
cdr3_length: 14; clone_size: few; d_call: .; j_call: TRBJ1-5; v_call: TRBV9; cdr3_nt: TGTGCCAGCAGCGTAGGGGGGGCCAATCAGCCCCAGCATTTT; cdr3_aa: CASSVGGANQPQHF